The 17 T cell receptor beta chains listed next were all sequenced from one sample in a study of cytomegalovirus exposure and HLA in healthy donors. Primers for the PCR totalled 60 Vbeta and 13 Jbeta. The assay was immunoSEQ multiplex PCR, and TCRdb's table has in-frame clones only and misses some. This table has roughly 190,000 clones, about 80% appearing once. The sequencing input was PBMCs. The receptors come from a woman in her forties in good health and CMV-seronegative.

This clone has more than one count but fewer than ten. The chain has TRBV7-8 and TRBJ2-2; a possible D gene is TRBD1 (5 bases). This CDR3 contains 16 residues. The germline V gene has CDR1 SGHVS and CDR2 FQNEAQ. V was cut by 5 bases and J by 0 bases, with 13 bases left in between. The chain's CDR3 is CASSADTNSNTGELFF. The CDR3 DNA reads TGTGCCAGCAGCGCGGACACCAACTCGAACACCGGGGAGCTGTTTTTT.

The rearrangement joins TRBV7-9 to TRBJ1-2, with TRBD1 matching 10 bases. This CDR3 has 15 residues. V shed 0 bases and J 2 bases; nucleotides not matched to a gene: 0. Germline V lookup: CDR1 SEHNR, CDR2 FQNEAQ (reference sequence). The CDR3 DNA sequence: TGTGCCAGCAGCTTAGCGGGACAGGGGAACTATGGCTACACCTTC. This sequence encodes CASSLAGQGNYGYTF.

This clone was seen a single time. The chain carries TRBV29-1 and TRBJ1-2; weak D call: TRBD1 (5 bases). Per the germline V gene, CDR1 is SQVTM and CDR2 is ANQGSEA. V lost 4 bases and J lost 6, with 12 bases in between. The CDR3 extends over 12 amino acids. The CDR3 nucleotides are TGCAGCGTTGTCGCAGGGATGAATGGCTACACCTTC. Translated, it gives CSVVAGMNGYTF. The full variable domain, its missing parts supplied by reference TRBV29-1 and TRBJ1-2, is SAVISQKPSRDICQRGTSLTIQCQVDSQVTMMFWYRQQPGQSLTLIATANQGSEATYESGFVIDKFPISRPNLTFSTLTVSNMSPEDSSIYLCSVVAGMNGYTFGSGTRLTVV.

The chain is built from TRBV5-4 and TRBJ2-1; TRBD2 matches 10 bases. The CDR3 runs to 18 residues. Germline V gene data show CDR1 as SGHNT and CDR2 as YYREEE (reference sequence). V was clipped by 0 bases and J by 6 bases; unmatched bases: 12. In nucleotides, the CDR3 is TGTGCCAGCAGCTTGGAGGCTAGCGGGAGCGGCCGTGGCAATGAGCAGTTCTTC. It yields the protein CASSLEASGSGRGNEQFF.

V gene TRBV27 combines with J gene TRBJ1-5; D uncertain. The CDR3 runs to 12 residues. The V gene lost 8 bases and the J gene lost 0 bases, with 5 bases spanning the gap. Germline V gene lookup returns CDR1 MNHEY and CDR2 SMNVEV (reference sequence). CDR3 nucleotide sequence: TGTGCCAGCCGCAGTAGCAATCAGCCCCAGCATTTT. Protein: CASRSSNQPQHF.

J is TRBJ1-4 and V is TRBV6-6; 8 nucleotides align to TRBD1. Germline values: CDR1 MNHNY, CDR2 SVGAGI (reference sequence). The CDR3 is 14 amino acids. V trimming: 4 bases; J trimming: 7 bases; junction bases outside the gene matches: 5. CDR3 amino acids: CASSSRDRSEKLFF. CDR3 nucleotides: TGTGCCAGCAGTTCGAGGGACAGGAGTGAAAAACTGTTTTTT.

The chain joins TRBV7-6 to TRBJ2-7; 9 bases map to TRBD1. CDR1 is SGHVS, CDR2 FNYEAQ, per germline. The CDR3 covers 15 residues. Trimming removed 2 bases from V and 5 bases from J; junction bases left unmatched: 7. In nucleotides, the CDR3 is TGTGCCAGCAGCTTACACAGGGGGCTTCAGGACGAGCAGTACTTC. Protein product: CASSLHRGLQDEQYF.

Only a few counts were recorded for this clone. CDR3 sequence: CASRNRDQPQHF. The CDR3 DNA reads TGTGCCAGCAGAAACAGGGATCAGCCCCAGCATTTT. V usage is TRBV6-5 and J usage is TRBJ1-5, with D maybe TRBD1 (6 bases). This CDR3 is built from 12 residues. V was shortened by 6 bases and J by 5 bases, with 8 bases between the two germline ends. CDR1 and CDR2 (germline): MNHEY, SVGAGI.

V usage is TRBV21-1 and J usage is TRBJ2-2; the table calls TRBD1, which could not be checked here. TRBV21-1 is flagged as a pseudogene. The CDR3 loop spans 15 amino acids. CDR3 nucleotide sequence: TGTGCCAGCGCGGACAGGGACGCCTGCACCGGGGAGCTGTTTTTT. Translation: CASADRDACTGELFF.

The V gene is TRBV4-2, the J gene TRBJ1-1; a possible D gene is TRBD1 (5 bases). The CDR3 spans 15 residues. V lost 4 bases and J 6 bases, leaving 18 bases between the germline ends. Germline CDR1 LGHNA, CDR2 YNFKEQ. CDR3 nucleotides: TGTGCCAGCAGCCTAGGTTTAGGGGTTCGGTCTGAAGCTTTCTTT. It codes for CASSLGLGVRSEAFF.

V usage is TRBV30 and J usage is TRBJ2-7, with D unclear. Per germline, CDR1 GTSNPN and CDR2 SVGIG (reference sequence). Deletions cut 3 bases from V and 2 bases from J, with 8 bases between. This CDR3 is 12 amino acids long. CDR3 nucleotide sequence: TGTGCCTGGAGAGCCAAGACCTACGAGCAGTACTTC. Residues: CAWRAKTYEQYF.

The rearrangement uses TRBV29-1 and TRBJ1-3; no reliable D call. The ends were cut back, 7 bases at V and 0 bases at J, with 13 bases in the middle. The CDR3 runs to 14 residues. CDR1 is SQVTM and CDR2 is ANQGSEA in the germline V gene. DNA of the CDR3: TGCAGCGCCCATGGAGGGTACTCTGGAAACACCATATATTTT. Its translation: CSAHGGYSGNTIYF.

The J gene is TRBJ2-7, the V gene TRBV7-9; weak D call: TRBD2 (5 bases). Trimming took 0 bases from V and 6 from J, leaving 9 bases between them. Looked up from germline, CDR1 is SEHNR and CDR2 is FQNEAQ (reference sequence). CDR3 length equals 13 residues. In nucleotides, the CDR3 is TGTGCCAGCAGCTTAGCGGGAGCTCCCGAGCAGTACGTC. This gives the protein CASSLAGAPEQYV.

The chain couples TRBV6-1 to TRBJ2-6; TRBD2 matches 7 bases. This CDR3 contains 15 residues. Germline V CDR1 and CDR2: MNHNS, SASEGT. V lost 4 bases to trimming and J lost 3 bases; unmatched junction nucleotides: 3. This CDR3 reads CASSGGGVGANVLTF. CDR3 in DNA: TGTGCCAGCAGTGGGGGGGGAGTTGGGGCCAACGTCCTGACTTTC.

V gene TRBV30 combines with J gene TRBJ2-1; 10 bases line up with TRBD2. Germline assignment: CDR1 GTSNPN and CDR2 SVGIG (reference sequence). This CDR3 has 13 amino acids. Unmatched junction bases numbered 2, after V lost 5 bases and J lost 4 bases. CDR3 sequence reads: CAWGLAVYNEQFF. DNA of the CDR3: TGTGCCTGGGGACTAGCGGTTTACAATGAGCAGTTCTTC.

This chain links TRBV7-9 with TRBJ2-2, with TRBD1 matching 8 bases. This CDR3 spans 16 amino acids. Germline-derived CDR1 and CDR2 are SEHNR and FQNEAQ (reference sequence). J was trimmed by 4 bases and V by 2 bases; bases with no gene match: 6. CDR3 in DNA: TGTGCCAGCAGCTTATTCAGGGGGCTTGGCACCGGGGAGCTGTTTTTT. Amino acid sequence: CASSLFRGLGTGELFF.

This clone was recorded a few times. J is TRBJ2-2 and V is TRBV27; perhaps TRBD1 as D (6 bases). V was trimmed by 5 bases and J by 5 bases, leaving 12 bases between them. This CDR3 comprises 14 residues. The germline V gene encodes CDR1 MNHEY and CDR2 SMNVEV (reference sequence). CDR3 sequence reads: CASSTGTRTGELFF. CDR3 DNA: TGTGCCAGCAGTACAGGGACCCGTACCGGGGAGCTGTTTTTT.